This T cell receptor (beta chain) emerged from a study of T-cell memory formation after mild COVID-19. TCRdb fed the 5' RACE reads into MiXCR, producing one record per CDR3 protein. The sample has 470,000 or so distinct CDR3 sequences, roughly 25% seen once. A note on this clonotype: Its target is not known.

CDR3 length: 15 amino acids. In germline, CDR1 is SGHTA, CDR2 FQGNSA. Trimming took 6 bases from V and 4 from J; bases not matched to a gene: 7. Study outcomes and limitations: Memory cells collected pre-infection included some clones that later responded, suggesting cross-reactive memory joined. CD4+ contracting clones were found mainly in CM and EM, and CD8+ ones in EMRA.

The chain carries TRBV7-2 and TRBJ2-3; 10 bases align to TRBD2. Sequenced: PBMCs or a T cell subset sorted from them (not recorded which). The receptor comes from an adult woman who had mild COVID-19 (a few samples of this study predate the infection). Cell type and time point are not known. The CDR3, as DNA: TGTGCCAGCAGTTTCACTAGCGGGGTGCCAGATACGCAGTATTTT. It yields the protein CASSFTSGVPDTQYF. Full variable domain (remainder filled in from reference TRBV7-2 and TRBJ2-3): GAGVSQSPSNKVTEKGKDVELRCDPISGHTALYWYRQSLGQGLEFLIYFQGNSAPDKSGLPSDRFSAERTGGSVSTLTIQRTQQEDSAVYLCASSFTSGVPDTQYFGPGTRLTVL.